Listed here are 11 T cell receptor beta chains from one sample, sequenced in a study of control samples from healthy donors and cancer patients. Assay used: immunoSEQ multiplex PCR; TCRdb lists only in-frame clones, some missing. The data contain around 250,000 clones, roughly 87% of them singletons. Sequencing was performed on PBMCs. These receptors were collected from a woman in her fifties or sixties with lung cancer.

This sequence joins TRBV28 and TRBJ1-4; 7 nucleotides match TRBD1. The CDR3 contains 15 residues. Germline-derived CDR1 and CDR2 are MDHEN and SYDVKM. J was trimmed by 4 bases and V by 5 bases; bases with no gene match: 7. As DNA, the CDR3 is TGTGCCAGCAGTCCCTACAGGGGCGGTAATGAAAAACTGTTTTTT. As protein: CASSPYRGGNEKLFF.

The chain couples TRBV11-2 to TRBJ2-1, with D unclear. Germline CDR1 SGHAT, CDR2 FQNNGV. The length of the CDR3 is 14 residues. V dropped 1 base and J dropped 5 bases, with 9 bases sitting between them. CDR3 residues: CASSLAGVNNEQFF. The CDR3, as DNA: TGTGCCAGCAGCTTAGCCGGAGTCAACAATGAGCAGTTCTTC. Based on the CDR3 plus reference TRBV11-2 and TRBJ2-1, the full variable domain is EAGVAQSPRYKIIEKRQSVAFWCNPISGHATLYWYQQILGQGPKLLIQFQNNGVVDDSQLPKDRFSAERLKGVDSTLKIQPAKLEDSAVYLCASSLAGVNNEQFFGPGTRLTVL.

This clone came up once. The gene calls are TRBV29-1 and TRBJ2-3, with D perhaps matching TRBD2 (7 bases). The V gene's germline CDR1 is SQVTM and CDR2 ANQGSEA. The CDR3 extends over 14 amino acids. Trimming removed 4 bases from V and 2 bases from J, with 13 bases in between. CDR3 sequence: CSVGGGSTTDTQYF. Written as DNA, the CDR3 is TGCAGCGTTGGCGGGGGCTCAACCACAGATACGCAGTATTTT.

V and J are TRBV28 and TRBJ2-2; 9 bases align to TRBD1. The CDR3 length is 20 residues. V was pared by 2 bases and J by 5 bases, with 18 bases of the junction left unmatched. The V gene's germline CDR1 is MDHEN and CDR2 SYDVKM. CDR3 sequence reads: CASSLTSYSSTDRGTGELFF. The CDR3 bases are TGTGCCAGCAGTTTAACCTCTTATTCCTCAACGGACAGGGGTACCGGGGAGCTGTTTTTT.

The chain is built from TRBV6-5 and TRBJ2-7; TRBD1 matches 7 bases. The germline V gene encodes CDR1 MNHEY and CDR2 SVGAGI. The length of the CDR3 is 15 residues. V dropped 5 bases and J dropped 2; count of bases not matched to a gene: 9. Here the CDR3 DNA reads TGTGCCAGCAGTCCACCTTCGACAGGGACCTACGAGCAGTACTTC. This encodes CASSPPSTGTYEQYF.

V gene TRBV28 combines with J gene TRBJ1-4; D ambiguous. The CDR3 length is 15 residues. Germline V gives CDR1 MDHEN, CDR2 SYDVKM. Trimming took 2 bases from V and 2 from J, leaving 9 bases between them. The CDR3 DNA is TGTGCCAGCAGTTTACCGGGTACCACTAATGAAAAACTGTTTTTT. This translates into CASSLPGTTNEKLFF.

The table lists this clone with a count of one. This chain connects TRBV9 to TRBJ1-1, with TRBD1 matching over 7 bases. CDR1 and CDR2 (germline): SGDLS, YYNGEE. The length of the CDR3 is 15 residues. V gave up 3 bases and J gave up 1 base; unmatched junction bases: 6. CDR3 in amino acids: CASSANRGRNTEAFF. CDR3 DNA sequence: TGTGCCAGCAGCGCCAACAGGGGACGGAACACTGAAGCTTTCTTT.

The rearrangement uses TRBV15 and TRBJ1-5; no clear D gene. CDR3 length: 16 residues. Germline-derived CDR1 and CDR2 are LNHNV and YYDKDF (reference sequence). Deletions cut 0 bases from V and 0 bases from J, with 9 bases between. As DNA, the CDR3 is TGTGCCACCAGCAGAGATTCCGCAGCTAGCAATCAGCCCCAGCATTTT. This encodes CATSRDSAASNQPQHF.

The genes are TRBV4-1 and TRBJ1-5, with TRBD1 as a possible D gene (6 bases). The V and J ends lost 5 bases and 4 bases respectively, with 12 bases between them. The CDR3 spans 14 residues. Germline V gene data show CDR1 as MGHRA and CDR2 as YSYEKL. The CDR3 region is CASSDVQGNQPQHF. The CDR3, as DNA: TGCGCCAGCAGCGATGTTCAGGGGAATCAGCCCCAGCATTTT.

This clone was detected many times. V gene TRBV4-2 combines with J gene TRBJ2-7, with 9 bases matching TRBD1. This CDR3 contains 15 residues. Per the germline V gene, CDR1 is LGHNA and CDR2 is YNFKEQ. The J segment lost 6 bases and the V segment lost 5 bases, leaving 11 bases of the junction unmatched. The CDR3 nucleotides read TGTGCCAGCAGCGAACAGGCGGGGACAGGGTCCGAGCAGTACTTC. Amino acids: CASSEQAGTGSEQYF.

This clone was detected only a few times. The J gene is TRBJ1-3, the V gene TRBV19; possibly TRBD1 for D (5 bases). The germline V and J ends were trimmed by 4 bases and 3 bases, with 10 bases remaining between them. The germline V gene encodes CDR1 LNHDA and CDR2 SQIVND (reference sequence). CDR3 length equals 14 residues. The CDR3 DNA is TGTGCCAGTAGTACCGGGGCGCTTGGAAACACCATATATTTT. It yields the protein CASSTGALGNTIYF.